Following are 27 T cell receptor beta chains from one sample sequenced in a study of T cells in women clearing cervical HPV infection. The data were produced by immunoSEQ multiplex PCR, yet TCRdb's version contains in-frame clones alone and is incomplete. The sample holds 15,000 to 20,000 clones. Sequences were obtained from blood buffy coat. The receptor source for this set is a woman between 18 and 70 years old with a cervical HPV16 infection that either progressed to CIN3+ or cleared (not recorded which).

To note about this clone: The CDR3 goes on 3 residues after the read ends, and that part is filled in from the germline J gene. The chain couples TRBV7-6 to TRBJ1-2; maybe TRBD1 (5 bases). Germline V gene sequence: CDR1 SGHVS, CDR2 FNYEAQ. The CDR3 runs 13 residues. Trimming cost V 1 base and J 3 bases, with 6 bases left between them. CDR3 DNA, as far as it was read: TGTGCCAGCAGCTTAGGACAGTACTATGGC. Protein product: CASSLGQYYG. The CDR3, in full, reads CASSLGQYYGYTF.

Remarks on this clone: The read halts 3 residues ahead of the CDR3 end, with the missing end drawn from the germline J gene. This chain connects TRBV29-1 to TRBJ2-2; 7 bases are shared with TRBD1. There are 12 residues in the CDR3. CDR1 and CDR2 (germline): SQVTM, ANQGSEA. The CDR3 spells CSAGTANEKLFF. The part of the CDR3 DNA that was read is TGCAGCGCCGGGACAGCAAATGAAAAG.

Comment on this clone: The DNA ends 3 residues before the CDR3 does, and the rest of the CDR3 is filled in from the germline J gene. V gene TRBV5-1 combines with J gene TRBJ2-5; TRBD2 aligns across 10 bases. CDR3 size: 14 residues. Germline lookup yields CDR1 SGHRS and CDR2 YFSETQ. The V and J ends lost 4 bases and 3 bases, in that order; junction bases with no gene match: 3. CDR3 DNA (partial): TGCGCCAGCAGCCTTCTAGCGGGGGAAGAGACC. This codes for CASSLLAGEET. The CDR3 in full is CASSLLAGEETQYF. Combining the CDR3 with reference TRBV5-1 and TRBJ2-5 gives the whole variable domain KAGVTQTPRYLIKTRGQQVTLSCSPISGHRSVSWYQQTPGQGLQFLFEYFSETQRNKGNFPGRFSGRQFSNSRSEMNVSTLELGDSALYLCASSLLAGEETQYFGPGTRLLVL.

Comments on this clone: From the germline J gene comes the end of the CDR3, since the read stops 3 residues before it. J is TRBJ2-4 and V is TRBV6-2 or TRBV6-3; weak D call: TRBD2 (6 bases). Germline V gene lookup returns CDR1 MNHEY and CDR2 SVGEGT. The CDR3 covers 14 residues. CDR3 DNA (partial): TGTGCCAGCAGTTACGCGGGACTCCTCTATGGT. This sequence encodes CASSYAGLLYG. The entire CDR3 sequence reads CASSYAGLLYGQYF.

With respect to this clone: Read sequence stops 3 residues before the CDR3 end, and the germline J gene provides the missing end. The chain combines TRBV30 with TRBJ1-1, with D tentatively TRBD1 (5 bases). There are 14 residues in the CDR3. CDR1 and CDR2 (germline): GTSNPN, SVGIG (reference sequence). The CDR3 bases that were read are TGTGCCTGGAGTGTACATACGCAGGGCATCAGG. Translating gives CAWSVHTQGIR. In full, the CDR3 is CAWSVHTQGIRAFF.

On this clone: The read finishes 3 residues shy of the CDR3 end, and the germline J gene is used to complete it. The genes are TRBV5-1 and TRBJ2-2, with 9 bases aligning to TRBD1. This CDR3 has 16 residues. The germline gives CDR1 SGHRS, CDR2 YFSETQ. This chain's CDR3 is CASSPSGQGNNEKLFF. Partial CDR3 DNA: TGCGCCAGCTCCCCCTCCGGACAGGGGAATAATGAAAAG.

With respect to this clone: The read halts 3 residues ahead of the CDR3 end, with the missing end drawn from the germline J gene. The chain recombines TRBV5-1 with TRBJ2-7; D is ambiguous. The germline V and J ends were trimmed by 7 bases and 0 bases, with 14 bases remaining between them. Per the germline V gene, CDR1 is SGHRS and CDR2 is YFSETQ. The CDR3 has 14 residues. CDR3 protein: CASRLTISSYEQYF. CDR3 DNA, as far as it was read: TGCGCCAGCCGTCTCACAATCAGCTCCTACGAG.

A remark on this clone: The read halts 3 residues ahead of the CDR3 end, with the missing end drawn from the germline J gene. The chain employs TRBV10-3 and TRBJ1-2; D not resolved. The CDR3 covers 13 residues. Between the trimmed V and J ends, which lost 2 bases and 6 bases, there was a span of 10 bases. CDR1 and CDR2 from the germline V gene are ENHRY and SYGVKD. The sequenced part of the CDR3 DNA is TGTGCCATCAGTGAGGGGCGGGTAAATGGC. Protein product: CAISEGRVNG. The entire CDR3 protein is CAISEGRVNGYTF.

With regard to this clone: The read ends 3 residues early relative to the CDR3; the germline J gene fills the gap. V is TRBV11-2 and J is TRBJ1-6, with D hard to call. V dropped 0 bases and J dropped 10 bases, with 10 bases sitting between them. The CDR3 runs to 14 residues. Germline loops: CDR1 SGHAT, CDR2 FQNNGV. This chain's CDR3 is CASSLDQVGSPLHF. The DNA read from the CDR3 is TGTGCCAGCAGCTTAGATCAAGTTGGCTCACCC.

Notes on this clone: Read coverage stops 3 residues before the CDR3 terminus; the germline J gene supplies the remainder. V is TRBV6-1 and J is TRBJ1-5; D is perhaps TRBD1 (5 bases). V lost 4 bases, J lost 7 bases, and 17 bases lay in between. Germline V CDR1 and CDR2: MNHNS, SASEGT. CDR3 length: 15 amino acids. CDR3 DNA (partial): TGTGCCAGCAGTGCGAGACAGAACGGGCGGCAGCCC. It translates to CASSARQNGRQP. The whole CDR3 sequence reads CASSARQNGRQPQHF.

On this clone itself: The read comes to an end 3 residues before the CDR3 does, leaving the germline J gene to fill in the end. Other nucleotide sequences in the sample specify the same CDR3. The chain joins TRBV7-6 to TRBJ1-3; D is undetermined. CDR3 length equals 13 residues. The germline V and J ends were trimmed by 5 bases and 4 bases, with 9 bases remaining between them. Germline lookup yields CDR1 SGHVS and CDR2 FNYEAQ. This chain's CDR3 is CASSTPGGNTIYF. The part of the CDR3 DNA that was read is TGTGCCAGCAGCACCCCGGGGGGAAACACC. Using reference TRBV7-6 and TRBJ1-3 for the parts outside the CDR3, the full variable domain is GAGVSQSPRYKVTKRGQDVALRCDPISGHVSLYWYRQALGQGPEFLTYFNYEAQQDKSGLPNDRFSAERPEGSISTLTIQRTEQRDSAMYRCASSTPGGNTIYFGEGSWLTVV.

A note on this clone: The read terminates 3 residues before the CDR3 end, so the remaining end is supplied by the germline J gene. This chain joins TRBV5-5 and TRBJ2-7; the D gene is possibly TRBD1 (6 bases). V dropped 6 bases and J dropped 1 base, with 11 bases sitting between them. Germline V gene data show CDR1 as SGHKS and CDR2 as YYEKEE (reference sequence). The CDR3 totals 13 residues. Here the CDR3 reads CASNQQGSYEQYF. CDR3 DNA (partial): TGTGCCAGCAACCAACAGGGTTCCTACGAG. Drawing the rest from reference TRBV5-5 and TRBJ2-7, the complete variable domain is DAGVTQSPTHLIKTRGQQVTLRCSPISGHKSVSWYQQVLGQGPQFIFQYYEKEERGRGNFPDRFSARQFPNYSSELNVNALLLGDSALYLCASNQQGSYEQYFGPGTRLTVT.

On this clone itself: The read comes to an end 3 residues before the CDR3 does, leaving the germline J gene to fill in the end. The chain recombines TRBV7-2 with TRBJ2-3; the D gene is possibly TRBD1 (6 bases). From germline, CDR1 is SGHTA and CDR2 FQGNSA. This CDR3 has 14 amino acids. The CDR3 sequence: CASSLGGTKETQYF. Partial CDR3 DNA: TGTGCCAGCAGCTTAGGTGGGACAAAAGAGACG. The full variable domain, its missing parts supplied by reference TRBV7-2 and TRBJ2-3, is GAGVSQSPSNKVTEKGKDVELRCDPISGHTALYWYRQSLGQGLEFLIYFQGNSAPDKSGLPSDRFSAERTGGSVSTLTIQRTQQEDSAVYLCASSLGGTKETQYFGPGTRLTVL.

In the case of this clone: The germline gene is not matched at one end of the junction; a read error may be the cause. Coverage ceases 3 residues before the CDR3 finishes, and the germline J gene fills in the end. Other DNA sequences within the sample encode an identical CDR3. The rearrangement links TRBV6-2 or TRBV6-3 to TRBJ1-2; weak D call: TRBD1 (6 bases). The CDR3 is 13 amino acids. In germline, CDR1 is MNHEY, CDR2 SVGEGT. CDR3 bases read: TGTGCCAGCAGAGCCGGGACATACTATGGT. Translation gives CASRAGTYYG. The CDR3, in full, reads CASRAGTYYGYTF.

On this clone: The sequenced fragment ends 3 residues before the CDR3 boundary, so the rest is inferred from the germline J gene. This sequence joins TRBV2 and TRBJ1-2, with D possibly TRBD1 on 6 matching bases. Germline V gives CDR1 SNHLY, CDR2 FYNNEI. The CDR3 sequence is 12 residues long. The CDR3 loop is CASTLDSHDYTF. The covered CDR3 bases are TGTGCCAGCACTCTGGACAGTCACGAC.

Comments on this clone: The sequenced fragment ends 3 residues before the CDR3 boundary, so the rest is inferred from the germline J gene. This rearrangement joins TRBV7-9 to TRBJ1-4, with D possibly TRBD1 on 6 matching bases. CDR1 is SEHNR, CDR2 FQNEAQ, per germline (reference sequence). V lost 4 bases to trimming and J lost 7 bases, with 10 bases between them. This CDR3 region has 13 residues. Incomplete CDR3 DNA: TGTGCCAGCAGCTCACAGGGAGTTGAAAAA. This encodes CASSSQGVEK. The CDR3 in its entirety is CASSSQGVEKLFF.

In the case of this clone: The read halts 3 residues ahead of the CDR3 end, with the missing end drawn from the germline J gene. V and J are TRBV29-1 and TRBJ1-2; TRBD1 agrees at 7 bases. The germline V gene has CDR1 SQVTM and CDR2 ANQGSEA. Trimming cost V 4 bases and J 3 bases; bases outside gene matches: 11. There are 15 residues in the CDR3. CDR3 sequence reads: CSVGPGQAGDYGYTF. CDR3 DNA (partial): TGCAGCGTTGGCCCTGGACAGGCAGGGGACTATGGC. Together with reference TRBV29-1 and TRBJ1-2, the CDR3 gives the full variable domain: SAVISQKPSRDICQRGTSLTIQCQVDSQVTMMFWYRQQPGQSLTLIATANQGSEATYESGFVIDKFPISRPNLTFSTLTVSNMSPEDSSIYLCSVGPGQAGDYGYTFGSGTRLTVV.

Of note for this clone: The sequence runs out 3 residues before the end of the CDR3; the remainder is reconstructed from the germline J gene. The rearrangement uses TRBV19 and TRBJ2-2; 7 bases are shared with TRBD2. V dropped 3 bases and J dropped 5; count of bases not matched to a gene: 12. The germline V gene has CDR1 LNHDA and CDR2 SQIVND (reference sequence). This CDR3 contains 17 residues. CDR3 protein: CASSIPLGRRGTGELFF. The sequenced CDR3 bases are TGTGCCAGTAGTATTCCGCTCGGCAGGCGGGGGACCGGGGAG.

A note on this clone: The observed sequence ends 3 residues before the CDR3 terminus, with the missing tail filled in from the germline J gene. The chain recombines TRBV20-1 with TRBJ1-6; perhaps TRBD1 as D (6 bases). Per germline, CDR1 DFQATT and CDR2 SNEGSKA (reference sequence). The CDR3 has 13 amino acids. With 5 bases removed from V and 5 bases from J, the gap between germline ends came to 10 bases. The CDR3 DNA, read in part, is TGCAGTGCTTGGACAGTCAATAATTCACCC. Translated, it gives CSAWTVNNSP. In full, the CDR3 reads CSAWTVNNSPLHF.

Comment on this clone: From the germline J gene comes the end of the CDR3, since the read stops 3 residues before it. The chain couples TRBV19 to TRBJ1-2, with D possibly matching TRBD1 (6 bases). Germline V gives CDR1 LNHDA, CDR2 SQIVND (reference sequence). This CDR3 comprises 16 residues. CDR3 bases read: TGTGCCAGTACCTTGTTGACTGGCGGGGGGCCAGATACC. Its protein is CASTLLTGGGPDT. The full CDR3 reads CASTLLTGGGPDTYTF. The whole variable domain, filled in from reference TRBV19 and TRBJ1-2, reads DGGITQSPKYLFRKEGQNVTLSCEQNLNHDAMYWYRQDPGQGLRLIYYSQIVNDFQKGDIAEGYSVSREKKESFPLTVTSAQKNPTAFYLCASTLLTGGGPDTYTFGSGTRLTVV.

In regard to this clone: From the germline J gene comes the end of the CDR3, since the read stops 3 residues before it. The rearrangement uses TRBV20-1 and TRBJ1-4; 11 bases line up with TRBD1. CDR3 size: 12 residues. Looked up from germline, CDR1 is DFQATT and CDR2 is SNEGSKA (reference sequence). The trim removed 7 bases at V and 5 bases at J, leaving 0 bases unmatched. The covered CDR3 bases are TGCAGTGGGACAGGGGGCAATGAAAAA. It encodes CSGTGGNEK. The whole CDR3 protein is CSGTGGNEKLFF.

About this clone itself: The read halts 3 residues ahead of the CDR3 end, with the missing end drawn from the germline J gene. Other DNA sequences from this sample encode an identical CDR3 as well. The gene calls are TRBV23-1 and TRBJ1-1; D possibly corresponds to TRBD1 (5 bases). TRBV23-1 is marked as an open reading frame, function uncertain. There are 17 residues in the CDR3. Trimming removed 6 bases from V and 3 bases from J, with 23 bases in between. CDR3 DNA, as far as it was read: TGCGCCAGCAGCCGCACCTGGCAGGGCTACCTTCACACTGAA. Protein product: CASSRTWQGYLHTE. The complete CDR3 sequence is CASSRTWQGYLHTEAFF.

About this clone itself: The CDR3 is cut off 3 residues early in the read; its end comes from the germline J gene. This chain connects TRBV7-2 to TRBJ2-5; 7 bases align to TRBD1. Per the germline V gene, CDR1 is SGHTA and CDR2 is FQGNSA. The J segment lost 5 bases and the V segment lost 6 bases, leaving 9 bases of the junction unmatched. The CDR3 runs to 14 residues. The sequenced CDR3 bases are TGTGCCAGCAGTTATACAGGGGTAGGGGAGACC. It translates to CASSYTGVGET. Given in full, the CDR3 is CASSYTGVGETQYF.

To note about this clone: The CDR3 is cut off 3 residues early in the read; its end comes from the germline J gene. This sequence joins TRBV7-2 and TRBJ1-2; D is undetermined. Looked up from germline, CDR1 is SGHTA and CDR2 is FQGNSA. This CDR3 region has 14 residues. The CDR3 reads CASSLRQSTDTYTF. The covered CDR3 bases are TGTGCCAGCAGCTTAAGGCAGAGCACAGATACC.

The sequenced part of the CDR3 DNA is TGTGCCAGCAGACCCGGGACTTTGGACAATGAG. The encoded protein is CASRPGTLDNE. In full, the CDR3 reads CASRPGTLDNEQFF. The V gene is TRBV12-3 or TRBV12-4, the J gene TRBJ2-1, with D perhaps TRBD2 (6 bases). The read terminates 3 residues ahead of where the CDR3 ends, so the germline J gene completes it. This CDR3 region has 14 residues. V lost 6 bases and J 5 bases, leaving 14 bases between the germline ends.

The CDR3 sequence is CASSLESTLRTDTQYF. The sequenced part of the CDR3 DNA is TGTGCCAGCAGCTTGGAGAGTACTCTTCGCACAGATACG. V is TRBV5-4 and J is TRBJ2-3; D is unresolved. With the read ending 3 residues before the CDR3 end, the germline J gene is used to fill in that end. The CDR3 runs 16 residues. The ends were cut back, 0 bases at V and 1 base at J, with 12 bases in the middle. Germline CDR1 SGHNT, CDR2 YYREEE (reference sequence).

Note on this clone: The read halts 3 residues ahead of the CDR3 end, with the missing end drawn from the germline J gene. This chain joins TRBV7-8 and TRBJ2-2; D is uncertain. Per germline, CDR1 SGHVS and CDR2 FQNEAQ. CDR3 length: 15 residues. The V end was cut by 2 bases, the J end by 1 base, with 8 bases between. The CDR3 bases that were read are TGTGCCAGCAGCTTAAACTCCGGGAACACCGGGGAG. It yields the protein CASSLNSGNTGE. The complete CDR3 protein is CASSLNSGNTGELFF.